The rows below give T cell receptor beta chains drawn from one sample of a study of OX40 agonist ivuxolimab in advanced cancers. Clones were sequenced by immunoSEQ multiplex PCR, and TCRdb holds only the in-frame ones, with some missing. The sample records under 65,000 clones, around nine tenths being singletons. This material consisted of CD4+ or CD8+ T cells sorted from blood, taken in a trial of the OX40 agonist ivuxolimab. All receptors come from an adult with an advanced solid tumor such as melanoma, head and neck, liver or kidney cancer. Both conserved end residues are part of each CDR3. A D gene is named only where the DNA matches it firmly. Rows may omit the clone size; those that give it use once, few, many or a size class.

D	size	J	V	DNA	CDR3
.	.	TRBJ2-3	TRBV27	TGTGCCAGCAGTTTCTCCCGCCACACAGATACGCAGTATTTT	CASSFSRHTDTQYF
TRBD1	.	TRBJ2-1	TRBV11-3	TGTGCCAGCAGCTTAGAAACAGGGGGCGAGCAGTTCTTC	CASSLETGGEQFF
TRBD1	.	TRBJ2-3	TRBV4-1	TGCGCCAGCAGCCAAGATCAGCCGGACAGGTCAGGCACAGATACGCAGTATTTT	CASSQDQPDRSGTDTQYF
TRBD2	.	TRBJ2-3	TRBV7-2	TGTGCCAGCAGCAGGACTAGCGGGACAGATACGCAGTATTTT	CASSRTSGTDTQYF
TRBD2	.	TRBJ2-3	TRBV7-9	TGTGCCAGCAGCTTAGTTCACGGCGGGGGGGCTACAGATACGCAGTATTTT	CASSLVHGGGATDTQYF
.	.	TRBJ1-2	TRBV12-5	TGTGCTAGTGGTTTGGATTTAGGGACTACTGGTGGCTACACCTTC	CASGLDLGTTGGYTF
TRBD1	.	TRBJ1-2	TRBV11-2	TGTGCCAGCAGCTCAATCAGGGGGCCGTATGGCTACACCTTC	CASSSIRGPYGYTF
.	.	TRBJ2-2	TRBV11-3	TGTGCCAGCAGCGCAGAAGGAAACACCGGGGAGCTGTTTTTT	CASSAEGNTGELFF
.	.	TRBJ1-2	TRBV7-9	TGTGCCAGCAGCTTAGCCGCGGGGAACTATGGCTACACCTTC	CASSLAAGNYGYTF
.	few	TRBJ2-7	TRBV19	TGTGCCAGTAGTTCCTGGGACACCCAGTACGAGCAGTACTTC	CASSSWDTQYEQYF
.	.	TRBJ2-3	TRBV6-5	TGTGCCAGCAGTTACTCGAACGGAGCCCAGTCAGATACGCAGTATTTT	CASSYSNGAQSDTQYF
TRBD2	.	TRBJ2-1	TRBV7-2	TGTGCCAGCAGTCTGCTAGCGGGGTGGACGGGTGAGCAGTTCTTC	CASSLLAGWTGEQFF
.	.	TRBJ1-6	TRBV7-3	TGTGCCAGCAGCTCCCAGGGCAGTCTGGATTCACCCCTCCACTTT	CASSSQGSLDSPLHF
.	.	TRBJ1-5	TRBV15	TGTGCCACCAGCAGTCCCTCCGCTTATCAGCCCCAGCATTTT	CATSSPSAYQPQHF
TRBD1	.	TRBJ2-7	TRBV27	TGTGCCAGCAGTTTACCCCCGCCGCAGGGGGTCGAGCAGTACTTC	CASSLPPPQGVEQYF
.	.	TRBJ2-7	TRBV5-8	TGTGCCAGCAGCTTGGACTCAACCTACGAGCAGTACTTC	CASSLDSTYEQYF
.	.	TRBJ1-3	TRBV9	TGTGCCAGCAGCGTAGGAGACCATGCCCAGCGCACGTCTGGAAACACCATATATTTT	CASSVGDHAQRTSGNTIYF
TRBD1	.	TRBJ2-1	TRBV7-2	TGTGCCAGCAGCCCCGGGACAGGTAGGAACAATGAGCAGTTCTTC	CASSPGTGRNNEQFF
TRBD1	.	TRBJ1-6	TRBV6-5	TGTGCCAGCAGTCTGGAGGGGGCGTCCGATTCACCCCTCCACTTT	CASSLEGASDSPLHF
TRBD1	.	TRBJ1-1	TRBV7-2	TGTGCCAGCAGCCCCGGTGGACAGGGGATGCAGAACACTGAAGCTTTCTTT	CASSPGGQGMQNTEAFF
.	.	TRBJ1-3	TRBV6-4	TGTGCCGGCGCGGGGGGGAACTCTGGAAACACCATATATTTT	CAGAGGNSGNTIYF
.	.	TRBJ2-1	TRBV27	TGTGCCAGCACCCATTCGGGCAGCTCCTACAATGAGCAGTTCTTC	CASTHSGSSYNEQFF
TRBD2	once	TRBJ2-1	TRBV9	TGTGCCAGCAGCGTAGTTCTAGCGGGGGGGCACAATGAGCAGTTCTTC	CASSVVLAGGHNEQFF
TRBD2	.	TRBJ2-3	TRBV7-9	TGTGCCAGCAGCGGAGCGGGGGTCACAGATACGCAGTATTTT	CASSGAGVTDTQYF
.	.	TRBJ1-3	TRBV6-1	TGTGCCAGCAGATTTCCAGGGGCTACTGGAAACACCATATATTTT	CASRFPGATGNTIYF
TRBD1	.	TRBJ2-5	TRBV6-5	TGTGCCAGCAGTTACGAGGGGGCCATCGGGGAGACCCAGTACTTC	CASSYEGAIGETQYF
.	.	TRBJ1-1	TRBV6-5	TGTGCCAGCAGTTACCGCATACAGGGGAACACTGAAGCTTTCTTT	CASSYRIQGNTEAFF
.	.	TRBJ1-4	TRBV7-9	TGTGCCAGCAGCTTAGAGGCGCATTACTATGGGGAAAAACTGTTTTTT	CASSLEAHYYGEKLFF
.	.	TRBJ2-3	TRBV7-9	TGTGCCAGCAGCCCCTTCGGCACAGCTAGCACAGATACGCAGTATTTT	CASSPFGTASTDTQYF
TRBD1	.	TRBJ1-1	TRBV6-6	TGTGCCAGCAGTTACTCAAGACAGGGGGCTGAAGCTTTCTTT	CASSYSRQGAEAFF
.	.	TRBJ2-7	TRBV5-6	TGTGCCAGCAGCAAAGGCTCCTACGAGCAGTACTTC	CASSKGSYEQYF
.	.	TRBJ1-2	TRBV11-1	TGTGCCAGCAGCTTAAAGGGTGGCTACACCTTC	CASSLKGGYTF
TRBD2	.	TRBJ2-2	TRBV7-9	TGTGCCAGCAGCCAGCCTACTAGCGGCGACACCGGGGAGCTGTTTTTT	CASSQPTSGDTGELFF
.	.	TRBJ2-7	TRBV5-6	TGTGCCAGCAGCCTGCTAGGCCCGAGGGCCTACGAGCAGTACTTC	CASSLLGPRAYEQYF
.	.	TRBJ1-5	TRBV2	TGTGCCAGCAGCCCCCAGGGGAGTCGTCAGCCCCAGCATTTT	CASSPQGSRQPQHF
.	.	TRBJ2-5	TRBV10-3	TGTGCCATCAGTCTTCGGGAACAAGAGACCCAGTACTTC	CAISLREQETQYF
.	.	TRBJ1-2	TRBV6-6	TGTGCCAGCACCCGGGGCTACACCTTC	CASTRGYTF
.	.	TRBJ2-7	TRBV30	TGTGCCTGGAGTGGTAGCGGATCTGCCTACGAGCAGTACTTC	CAWSGSGSAYEQYF
.	once	TRBJ1-2	TRBV5-4	TGTGCCAGCAGCTTGCCGTCGCTCTATGGCTACACCTTC	CASSLPSLYGYTF
.	.	TRBJ2-1	TRBV7-9	TGTGCCAGCAGCTTAGCGCTAGGGGGCTCCTACAATGAGCAGTTCTTC	CASSLALGGSYNEQFF
TRBD1	.	TRBJ1-1	TRBV25-1	TGTGCCAGCAGTGGGGCGGACAGGGCGCGCACTGAAGCTTTCTTT	CASSGADRARTEAFF
.	once	TRBJ2-3	TRBV5-8	TGTGCCAGCAGCTTGGCCGGTGGGCTTATCACAGATACGCAGTATTTT	CASSLAGGLITDTQYF
TRBD1	few	TRBJ1-5	TRBV7-9	TGTGCCAGCAGCGAAGGAGGGGACAGGGTCAATCAGCCCCAGCATTTT	CASSEGGDRVNQPQHF
TRBD2	.	TRBJ2-1	TRBV2	TGTGCCAGCAGGCCGAGCGGGGGCACCTACAATGAGCAGTTCTTC	CASRPSGGTYNEQFF
.	few	TRBJ2-7	TRBV18	TGTGCCAGCTCACCATCCAGGGGCGGCGAGCAGTACTTC	CASSPSRGGEQYF
TRBD1	.	TRBJ2-2	TRBV6-1	TGTGCCAGCAGGGCGACAGGGGGCACCGGGGAGCTGTTTTTT	CASRATGGTGELFF
.	.	TRBJ1-2	TRBV11-1	TGTGCCAGCAGCCGGGCCGGAAACTATGGCTACACCTTC	CASSRAGNYGYTF
.	few	TRBJ1-6	TRBV18	TGTGCCAGCTCACCAGGGGGGAATTCACCCCTCCACTTT	CASSPGGNSPLHF
TRBD1	.	TRBJ1-1	TRBV6-5	TGTGCCAGCGGGACAGGGATGGGAACTGAAGCTTTCTTT	CASGTGMGTEAFF